The 20 T cell receptor beta chains below all came from one sample that was sequenced in a study of shared clonotypes between healthy human individuals (TCRdb year 2020). To prepare the library, the immunoSEQ multiplex PCR assay was applied. Held by TCRdb, this immuneACCESS table contains in-frame sequences only and omits some clones. Under half of the omission traces to an unresolved V gene where checked; the cause of the rest is unknown. The sample records approximately 2,300,000 clones, roughly 90% of which are singletons. The top ten clonotypes cover 0.3% to 0.45% of the sample. Sequenced input: naive CD4+ T cells from PBMCs. Interpreted using the paper, the cell subset or site label stands for: CD45RA+ positively selected. The receptors come from a man younger than 35 in good health. Some clones in this sample may be carry-over from other donors' samples.

The gene calls are TRBV19 and TRBJ2-5; D possibly corresponds to TRBD2 (5 bases). Deletions cut 5 bases from V and 5 bases from J, with 15 bases between. Germline V lookup: CDR1 LNHDA, CDR2 SQIVND (reference sequence). The CDR3 is made up of 14 amino acids. The CDR3: CASSPEVGIETQYF. The CDR3 DNA sequence: TGTGCCAGTAGTCCGGAGGTAGGGATCGAGACCCAGTACTTC.

The chain joins TRBV7-8 to TRBJ1-2, with D unresolved. The CDR3 extends over 15 amino acids. Per the germline V gene, CDR1 is SGHVS and CDR2 is FQNEAQ. V was cut by 0 bases and J by 3 bases, with 11 bases left in between. CDR3 sequence reads: CASSLAGSKDYGYTF. The CDR3 DNA sequence: TGTGCCAGCAGCTTAGCGGGGTCCAAGGACTATGGCTACACCTTC.

The genes are TRBV5-1 and TRBJ1-2, with D uncertain. In germline, CDR1 is SGHRS, CDR2 YFSETQ. Trimming took off 4 bases at V and 5 bases at J, with 18 bases between the two ends. The CDR3 extends over 15 amino acids. The CDR3 loop is CASSAVMAGRYGYTF. Here the CDR3 DNA reads TGCGCCAGCAGCGCGGTTATGGCAGGAAGGTATGGCTACACCTTC.

This clone was counted once. J is TRBJ2-1 and V is TRBV9, with a tentative D call TRBD2 (5 bases). V was cut by 0 bases and J by 7 bases, with 17 bases left in between. CDR3 length: 16 amino acids. CDR1 SGDLS and CDR2 YYNGEE come from the germline V gene. This CDR3 is CASSVVGATLRNEQFF. CDR3 DNA: TGTGCCAGCAGCGTAGTGGGAGCTACTCTCCGGAATGAGCAGTTCTTC. Full variable domain (rest looked up from reference TRBV9 and TRBJ2-1): DSGVTQTPKHLITATGQRVTLRCSPRSGDLSVYWYQQSLDQGLQFLIQYYNGEERAKGNILERFSAQQFPDLHSELNLSSLELGDSALYFCASSVVGATLRNEQFFGPGTRLTVL.

The chain uses TRBV30 and TRBJ2-1; TRBD2 is a possible D gene (6 bases). The CDR3 covers 14 residues. The germline V gene encodes CDR1 GTSNPN and CDR2 SVGIG (reference sequence). Deletions cut 1 base from V and 9 bases from J, with 16 bases between. For the CDR3, the DNA is TGTGCCTGGAGTGGGACTAACCTGTACGCTGAGCAGTTCTTC. Translating it yields CAWSGTNLYAEQFF.

The rearrangement links TRBV15 to TRBJ1-1; weak D call: TRBD1 (5 bases). The V gene lost 1 base and the J gene lost 1 base, with 7 bases spanning the gap. The CDR3 is 14 amino acids. From germline, CDR1 is LNHNV and CDR2 YYDKDF (reference sequence). CDR3 in amino acids: CATSRVRGNTEAFF. For the CDR3, the DNA is TGTGCCACCAGCAGAGTGAGGGGGAACACTGAAGCTTTCTTT. The complete variable domain, with remaining parts taken from reference TRBV15 and TRBJ1-1, reads DAMVIQNPRYQVTQFGKPVTLSCSQTLNHNVMYWYQQKSSQAPKLLFHYYDKDFNNEADTPDNFQSRRPNTSFCFLDIRSPGLGDTAMYLCATSRVRGNTEAFFGQGTRLTVV.

Concerning this clone itself: The identical CDR3 is also encoded by other nucleotide sequences in the sample. The chain is built from TRBV5-1 and TRBJ2-5, with 9 positions matching TRBD1. The CDR3 consists of 14 residues. Looked up from germline, CDR1 is SGHRS and CDR2 is YFSETQ. V was clipped by 2 bases and J by 5 bases; unmatched bases: 4. The CDR3 coding sequence is TGCGCCAGCAGCTTACAGGGGGCGCAGGAGACCCAGTACTTC. Translating gives CASSLQGAQETQYF.

The chain employs TRBV5-1 and TRBJ2-2, with 10 bases that match TRBD2. V dropped 4 bases and J dropped 6; count of bases not matched to a gene: 12. This CDR3 comprises 17 residues. Germline CDR1 reads SGHRS; CDR2 reads YFSETQ. The CDR3 coding sequence is TGCGCCAGCAGCCCAGATCCAGCGGGAGGGCTCGCCGGGGAGCTGTTTTTT. Its protein is CASSPDPAGGLAGELFF.

The chain carries TRBV20-1 and TRBJ2-3; no definite D call. This CDR3 is 10 amino acids long. Germline V gives CDR1 DFQATT, CDR2 SNEGSKA (reference sequence). The V gene lost 6 bases and the J gene lost 6 bases, with 7 bases spanning the gap. The CDR3 DNA reads TGCAGTGCGAAGCCGGATACGCAGTATTTT. Translating gives CSAKPDTQYF.

Only one count was recorded for this clone. Here the CDR3 DNA reads TGTGCCAGCAGCGAATGGGGGGTGGACTATGGCTACACCTTC. Its protein product is CASSEWGVDYGYTF. The chain links TRBV6-1 to TRBJ1-2; maybe TRBD1 (5 bases). Germline V lookup: CDR1 MNHNS, CDR2 SASEGT. Trimming took 6 bases from V and 3 from J, leaving 14 bases between them. The CDR3 is 14 amino acids.

The genes are TRBV7-9 and TRBJ2-1; TRBD1 might be the D (6 bases). The CDR3 is made up of 16 amino acids. V was shortened by 2 bases and J by 12 bases, with 23 bases between the two germline ends. Germline V gene sequence: CDR1 SEHNR, CDR2 FQNEAQ (reference sequence). The CDR3 region is CASSLSGGRPALRQFF. DNA of the CDR3: TGTGCCAGCAGCTTATCTGGGGGCCGCCCAGCCCTGCGGCAGTTCTTC.

V usage is TRBV6-4 and J usage is TRBJ1-2; TRBD1 agrees at 9 bases. V lost 7 bases and J lost 8; bases outside the gene matches: 8. The CDR3 sequence is 13 residues long. Germline assignment: CDR1 MRHNA and CDR2 SNTAGT. CDR3 sequence (DNA): TGTGCCAGCAAAGGGGACAGGGTGGTCGGCTACACCTTC. This sequence encodes CASKGDRVVGYTF.

This chain joins TRBV9 and TRBJ2-7, with D hard to call. The CDR3 spans 15 residues. The germline V gene has CDR1 SGDLS and CDR2 YYNGEE. Trimming removed 4 bases at V and 3 bases at J, with 17 bases between. The CDR3 sequence is CASSTDGSPFYEQYF. CDR3 nucleotide sequence: TGTGCCAGCAGCACAGACGGGTCTCCCTTCTACGAGCAGTACTTC.

Written as DNA, the CDR3 is TGTGCCAGCAGGCGAGGGACTGGGGGATACGAGCAGTACTTC. It yields the protein CASRRGTGGYEQYF. V and J are TRBV28 and TRBJ2-7, with D tentatively TRBD2 (6 bases). From germline, CDR1 is MDHEN and CDR2 SYDVKM. This CDR3 is built from 14 residues. V was cut by 6 bases and J by 4 bases, with 16 bases left in between.

V and J are TRBV29-1 and TRBJ2-7; tentative D call: TRBD2 (6 bases). Trimming took 8 bases from V and 3 from J, leaving 14 bases between them. This CDR3 has 12 residues. CDR1 SQVTM and CDR2 ANQGSEA come from the germline V gene. The CDR3 DNA reads as TGCAGCATAGAAGGGACTGGCTACGAGCAGTACTTC. Translated: CSIEGTGYEQYF.

This chain links TRBV4-1 with TRBJ1-5; possibly TRBD1 for D (6 bases). The germline V and J ends were trimmed by 8 bases and 3 bases, with 17 bases remaining between them. Germline values: CDR1 MGHRA, CDR2 YSYEKL. The CDR3 runs 15 residues. The CDR3 DNA reads TGCGCCAGCGCGTCCCAGGGGCTGACCAATCAGCCCCAGCATTTT. It is translated as CASASQGLTNQPQHF.

J is TRBJ2-3 and V is TRBV2; 9 bases fit TRBD1. Trimming at V came to 5 bases and at J to 4 bases, leaving 4 bases not matched to a gene. Germline lookup yields CDR1 SNHLY and CDR2 FYNNEI. The CDR3 loop spans 14 amino acids. The CDR3 reads CASSKDRGPDTQYF. The CDR3 DNA sequence: TGTGCCAGCAGTAAGGACAGGGGCCCAGATACGCAGTATTTT.

This clone was counted a few times. The chain couples TRBV28 to TRBJ1-1; D is undetermined. V was clipped by 4 bases and J by 3 bases, with 3 bases between them. The germline CDR1 and CDR2 sequences are MDHEN and SYDVKM. The length of the CDR3 is 11 residues. For the CDR3, the DNA is TGTGCCAGCAGTTCAGACACTGAAGCTTTCTTT. It encodes CASSSDTEAFF.

This clone was counted a single time. The CDR3 nucleotides are TGTGCCAGCAGCTTAAATAGCCGATACACCGGGGAGCTGTTTTTT. The encoded protein is CASSLNSRYTGELFF. J is TRBJ2-2 and V is TRBV7-3; D remains unclear. V lost 1 base and J lost 3, with 9 bases in between. The CDR3 totals 15 residues. Germline lookup yields CDR1 SGHTA and CDR2 FQGTGA.

This chain links TRBV6-1 with TRBJ1-1; D call uncertain. This CDR3 is built from 15 residues. Germline CDR1 reads MNHNS; CDR2 reads SASEGT. V lost 3 bases and J lost 3, with 14 bases in between. CDR3 DNA: TGTGCCAGCAGTGACCCCCTTCTTACTGACACTGAAGCTTTCTTT. Residues: CASSDPLLTDTEAFF.